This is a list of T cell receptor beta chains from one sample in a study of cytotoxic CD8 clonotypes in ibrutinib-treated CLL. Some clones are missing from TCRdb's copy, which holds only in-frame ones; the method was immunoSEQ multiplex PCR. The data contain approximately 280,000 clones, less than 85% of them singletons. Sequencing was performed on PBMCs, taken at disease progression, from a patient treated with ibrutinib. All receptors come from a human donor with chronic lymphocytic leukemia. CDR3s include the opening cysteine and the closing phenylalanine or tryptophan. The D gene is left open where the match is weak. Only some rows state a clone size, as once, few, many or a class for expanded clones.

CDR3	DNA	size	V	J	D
CASRETSGSFSDTQYF	TGTGCCAGCAGAGAGACTAGCGGGAGTTTCTCAGATACGCAGTATTTT	.	TRBV7-9	TRBJ2-3	TRBD2
CASQGHRYNEQFF	TGCGCCTCACAGGGTCACAGGTACAATGAGCAGTTCTTC	once	TRBV5-1	TRBJ2-1	.
CASSPEARAGSDSPLHF	TGTGCCAGCAGCCCAGAAGCCCGAGCAGGGAGCGATTCACCCCTCCACTTT	.	TRBV11-2	TRBJ1-6	.
CASSLSKASTDTQYF	TGTGCCAGCAGTCTAAGCAAGGCTAGCACAGATACGCAGTATTTT	.	TRBV28	TRBJ2-3	.
CASSGVAGNTIYF	TGTGCCAGCAGCGGGGTGGCTGGAAACACCATATATTTT	few	TRBV6-5	TRBJ1-3	.
CASSGPGQGFYNEQFF	TGTGCCAGCAGCGGCCCGGGACAGGGGTTTTACAATGAGCAGTTCTTC	.	TRBV7-8	TRBJ2-1	TRBD1
CASSLEDKGQETQYF	TGTGCCAGCAGCTTAGAAGACAAGGGCCAAGAGACCCAGTACTTC	.	TRBV11-2	TRBJ2-5	.
CASSLGPGQQSFF	TGCGCCAGCAGCTTGGGCCCGGGACAACAAAGCTTCTTT	.	TRBV5-1	TRBJ1-1	.
CASSQTLLAGVTGELFF	TGCGCCAGCAGCCAAACCCTACTAGCGGGGGTCACCGGGGAGCTGTTTTTT	.	TRBV4-1	TRBJ2-2	TRBD2
CASNHRGPNNEQFF	TGTGCCAGCAATCACAGGGGACCTAACAATGAGCAGTTCTTC	once	TRBV13	TRBJ2-1	TRBD1
CASSVGGTGYEQYF	TGTGCCAGCAGCGTAGGCGGAACCGGCTACGAGCAGTACTTC	once	TRBV9	TRBJ2-7	.
CASTDWRAATGELFF	TGTGCCAGCACTGACTGGCGGGCGGCCACCGGGGAGCTGTTTTTT	few	TRBV25-1	TRBJ2-2	.
CASSLATRNTDTQYF	TGCGCCAGCAGCTTGGCTACCAGGAACACAGATACGCAGTATTTT	.	TRBV5-1	TRBJ2-3	.
CASSPGHLSGLDGQFF	TGTGCCAGCAGCCCAGGCCACTTATCAGGCCTCGATGGGCAGTTCTTC	.	TRBV21-1	TRBJ2-1	.
CASSPGTSSYNEQFF	TGTGCCAGCAGCCCTGGGACTAGCTCCTACAATGAGCAGTTCTTC	.	TRBV5-8	TRBJ2-1	TRBD2
CASSSDTGPSGRFSYEQYF	TGTGCCAGCAGCTCAGACACGGGACCTAGCGGGAGGTTCTCCTACGAGCAGTACTTC	.	TRBV27	TRBJ2-7	TRBD2
CASSQEDGGEQYF	TGCGCCAGCAGCCAAGAAGACGGTGGTGAGCAGTACTTC	.	TRBV4-1	TRBJ2-7	.
CASSIRPYEQYF	TGTGCCAGCAGCATTAGGCCCTACGAGCAGTACTTC	.	TRBV13	TRBJ2-7	.
CASSVVDRSHSGNTIYF	TGTGCCAGCAGCGTAGTCGATAGAAGTCACTCTGGAAACACCATATATTTT	.	TRBV9	TRBJ1-3	.
CASSLANSWTGSQETQYF	TGTGCCAGCAGCTTAGCGAACTCCTGGACAGGGTCACAGGAGACCCAGTACTTC	few	TRBV7-9	TRBJ2-5	TRBD1
CASSPGLINTGELFF	TGTGCCAGCAGCCCCGGACTGATTAACACCGGGGAGCTGTTTTTT	.	TRBV7-9	TRBJ2-2	.
CASSKRDRGSGYTF	TGTGCCAGCAGTAAGCGGGACAGGGGGAGCGGCTACACCTTC	.	TRBV6-6	TRBJ1-2	TRBD1
CASSLELAGGRETQYF	TGCGCCAGCAGCCTAGAACTAGCGGGGGGTCGAGAGACCCAGTACTTC	.	TRBV4-1	TRBJ2-5	TRBD2
CASSFVVHREEANEKLFF	TGTGCCAGCAGCTTCGTGGTCCACAGGGAGGAAGCTAATGAAAAACTGTTTTTT	.	TRBV7-9	TRBJ1-4	.
CASSFGGHEQYF	TGCGCCAGCAGCTTTGGGGGCCACGAGCAGTACTTC	.	TRBV5-1	TRBJ2-7	.
CASSYSGSTPGELFF	TGCGCCAGCAGTTATAGCGGGAGCACCCCCGGGGAGCTGTTTTTT	.	TRBV10-1	TRBJ2-2	TRBD2
CASSLVGQGYEQYF	TGTGCCAGCAGCTTAGTTGGACAAGGATACGAGCAGTACTTC	.	TRBV7-8	TRBJ2-7	.
CASSLEAGLSNQPQHF	TGTGCCAGCAGCTTAGAGGCAGGTCTTAGCAATCAGCCCCAGCATTTT	.	TRBV7-2	TRBJ1-5	.
CASSFGTKSGELFF	TGCGCCAGCAGCTTCGGGACAAAGTCCGGGGAGCTGTTTTTT	.	TRBV5-1	TRBJ2-2	.
CASSLGTSGTYEQYF	TGCGCCAGCAGCTTGGGGACTAGCGGTACCTACGAGCAGTACTTC	few	TRBV5-1	TRBJ2-7	TRBD2
CASSLETKSPLHF	TGCGCCAGCAGCTTAGAGACGAAGTCACCCCTCCACTTT	few	TRBV5-1	TRBJ1-6	.
CASSQDGRDGETQYF	TGCGCCAGCAGCCAAGATGGACGGGACGGTGAGACCCAGTACTTC	.	TRBV4-1	TRBJ2-5	.
CASSRTRSGNTIYF	TGTGCCAGCAGCAGGACAAGATCTGGAAACACCATATATTTT	.	TRBV28	TRBJ1-3	.
CASSVSPNYGYTF	TGTGCCAGCAGCGTATCCCCAAACTATGGCTACACCTTC	.	TRBV9	TRBJ1-2	.
CASSLSGTGRLGAFF	TGTGCCAGCAGTTTATCGGGGACAGGTAGACTAGGAGCTTTCTTT	.	TRBV28	TRBJ1-1	TRBD1
CASSPTGTGNYEQYF	TGTGCCAGCAGTCCCACGGGGACAGGAAACTACGAGCAGTACTTC	.	TRBV6-5	TRBJ2-7	TRBD1
CASSQRQGNEKLFF	TGTGCCAGCAGCCAACGACAGGGGAACGAAAAACTGTTTTTT	.	TRBV14	TRBJ1-4	TRBD1
CASSLMPDYQETQYF	TGTGCCAGCAGCTTGATGCCGGACTACCAAGAGACCCAGTACTTC	few	TRBV7-2	TRBJ2-5	.
CASSSTPYEQYF	TGTGCCAGCAGCTCGACCCCCTACGAGCAGTACTTC	.	TRBV2	TRBJ2-7	.
CASSQLFVGTGMKGAFF	TGCGCCAGCAGCCAATTGTTCGTCGGAACAGGGATGAAGGGAGCTTTCTTT	.	TRBV4-1	TRBJ1-1	.
CASSYSSGRDEQFF	TGTGCCAGCAGTTACTCGTCGGGACGGGATGAGCAGTTCTTC	.	TRBV6-5	TRBJ2-1	.
CSVGGGYTDTQYF	TGCAGCGTTGGCGGAGGGTACACAGATACGCAGTATTTT	many	TRBV29-1	TRBJ2-3	.
CASSRDRGPDTQYF	TGTGCCAGCAGCCGGGACAGGGGACCAGATACGCAGTATTTT	once	TRBV11-2	TRBJ2-3	TRBD1
CASSDSTVGNTEAFF	TGTGCCAGCAGTGACTCAACAGTGGGGAACACTGAAGCTTTCTTT	once	TRBV6-4	TRBJ1-1	.
CASRFDRGYQPQHF	TGTGCCAGCAGATTCGACAGGGGCTATCAGCCCCAGCATTTT	few	TRBV5-8	TRBJ1-5	TRBD1
CASSATGYDSPLHF	TGCGCCAGCAGCGCCACAGGGTACGATTCACCCCTCCACTTT	.	TRBV5-1	TRBJ1-6	.